This entry features one T cell receptor (beta chain) sequence. As yet, its antigen is unknown. Using immunoSEQ multiplex PCR, the repertoire was profiled, and TCRdb retains in-frame clones only, with some absent. The sample has approximately 60,000 clones, 90% seen once; the top ten hold roughly 3%. J gave up 1 base and V 8 bases, and 14 bases lay outside the gene matches. This CDR3 spans 17 amino acids. Germline V gene sequence: CDR1 MDHEN, CDR2 SYDVKM. The data originate from a study of cytomegalovirus exposure and HLA in healthy donors. The study's findings and limits: High sensitivity and specificity were reportedly achieved when the classifier diagnosed cytomegalovirus status. Most TCR sequences were rare, but some public TCRs occurred in many donors. CMV antigen specificity of three CMV-associated chains was confirmed in vitro.

The approximately 120-subject validation cohort, separate from the roughly 670-subject first cohort, included the donors. The V gene is TRBV28, the J gene TRBJ2-4; 7 bases fit TRBD1. Sequenced sample: PBMCs. This clonotype was sampled from a man between 18 and 35 years old in good health and CMV-seronegative. CDR3 sequence: CASSQGTVRIAKNIQYF. CDR3 DNA: TGTGCCAGCTCTCAGGGGACAGTAAGGATTGCCAAAAACATTCAGTACTTC. Full variable domain (outside the CDR3, taken from reference TRBV28 and TRBJ2-4): DVKVTQSSRYLVKRTGEKVFLECVQDMDHENMFWYRQDPGLGLRLIYFSYDVKMKEKGDIPEGYSVSREKKERFSLILESASTNQTSMYLCASSQGTVRIAKNIQYFGAGTRLSVL.